This T cell receptor beta chain was obtained from a study of glioma-infiltrating T cells. As for this clonotype: What it binds is unknown. One base away lies a much larger clone, so this may be a sequencing read error.

Using RNA template, CDR3s of TCR alpha and beta were amplified with iRepertoire arm-PCR. For one-step reverse transcription and amplification, about 90-450 ng of tissue mRNA or PBMC total RNA was used. TCRdb analysed the multiplex PCR reads with MiXCR anew, one entry per CDR3 protein. The sample gives some 120,000 distinct CDR3 sequences, more than 20% of which show up once; 13% to 15% is in the top ten. Study outcomes and limitations: Tissue and blood shared very few CDR3 sequences.

The sequencing input was glioma tissue, nonneoplastic brain tissue, or PBMCs (not recorded which). This clonotype originated in a human donor with low-grade glioma or glioblastoma, undergoing nonglioma brain surgery, or in good health (not recorded which).

CDR3 sequence reads: CSVVEQGALF. The CDR3 nucleotides are TGCAGCGTGGTAGAACAAGGGGCTCTCTTT. The chain joins TRBV29-1 to TRBJ1-1; maybe TRBD1 (5 bases). The CDR3 is 10 residues long. Germline V lookup: CDR1 SQVTM, CDR2 ANQGSEA. Based on the CDR3 plus reference TRBV29-1 and TRBJ1-1, the full variable domain is SAVISQKPSRDICQRGTSLTIQCQVDSQVTMMFWYRQQPGQSLTLIATANQGSEATYESGFVIDKFPISRPNLTFSTLTVSNMSPEDSSIYLCSVVEQGALFGQGTRLTVV.